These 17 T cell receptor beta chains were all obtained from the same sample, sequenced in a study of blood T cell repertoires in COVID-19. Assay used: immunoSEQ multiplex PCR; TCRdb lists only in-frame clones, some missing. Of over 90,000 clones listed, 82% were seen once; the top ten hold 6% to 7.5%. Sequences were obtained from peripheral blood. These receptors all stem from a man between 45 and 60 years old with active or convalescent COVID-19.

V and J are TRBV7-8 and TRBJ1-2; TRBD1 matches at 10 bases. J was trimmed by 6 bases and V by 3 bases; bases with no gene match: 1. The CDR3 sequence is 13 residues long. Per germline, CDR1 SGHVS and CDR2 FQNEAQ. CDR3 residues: CASSLGQGHGYTF. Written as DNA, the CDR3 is TGTGCCAGCAGCTTGGGACAGGGGCATGGCTACACCTTC.

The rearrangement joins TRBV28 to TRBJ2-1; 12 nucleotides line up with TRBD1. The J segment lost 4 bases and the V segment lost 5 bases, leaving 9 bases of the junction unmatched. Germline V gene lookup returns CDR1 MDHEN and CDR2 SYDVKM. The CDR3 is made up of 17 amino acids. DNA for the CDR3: TGTGCCAGCAGTCCGGCGGGGACAGGGGGCGCATACAATGAGCAGTTCTTC. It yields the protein CASSPAGTGGAYNEQFF. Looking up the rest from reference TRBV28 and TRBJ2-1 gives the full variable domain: DVKVTQSSRYLVKRTGEKVFLECVQDMDHENMFWYRQDPGLGLRLIYFSYDVKMKEKGDIPEGYSVSREKKERFSLILESASTNQTSMYLCASSPAGTGGAYNEQFFGPGTRLTVL.

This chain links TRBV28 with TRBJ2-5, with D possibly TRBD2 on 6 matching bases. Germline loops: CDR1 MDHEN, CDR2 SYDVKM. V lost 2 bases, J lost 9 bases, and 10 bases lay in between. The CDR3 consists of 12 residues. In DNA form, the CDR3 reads TGTGCCAGCAGTTTAGCGGGGTCGGCCCAGTACTTC. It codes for CASSLAGSAQYF.

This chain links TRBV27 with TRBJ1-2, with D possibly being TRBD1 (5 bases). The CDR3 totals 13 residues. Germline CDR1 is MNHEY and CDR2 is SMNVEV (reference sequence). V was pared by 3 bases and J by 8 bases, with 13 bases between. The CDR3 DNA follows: TGTGCCAGCAGTTTGGTAGGGGCAGTAGGCTACACCTTC. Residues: CASSLVGAVGYTF.

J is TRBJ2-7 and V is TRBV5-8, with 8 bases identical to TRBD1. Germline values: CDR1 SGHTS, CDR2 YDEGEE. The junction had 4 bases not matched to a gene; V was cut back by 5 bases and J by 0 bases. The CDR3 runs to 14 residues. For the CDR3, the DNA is TGTGCCAGCAGAGACAGGGGCGGCTCCTACGAGCAGTACTTC. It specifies CASRDRGGSYEQYF.

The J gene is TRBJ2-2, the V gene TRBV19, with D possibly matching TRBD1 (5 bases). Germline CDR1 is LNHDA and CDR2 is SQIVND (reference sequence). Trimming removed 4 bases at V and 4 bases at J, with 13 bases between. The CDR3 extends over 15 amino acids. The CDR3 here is CASSNPSGSTGELFF. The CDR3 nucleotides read TGTGCCAGTAGTAACCCCTCAGGGTCCACCGGGGAGCTGTTTTTT.

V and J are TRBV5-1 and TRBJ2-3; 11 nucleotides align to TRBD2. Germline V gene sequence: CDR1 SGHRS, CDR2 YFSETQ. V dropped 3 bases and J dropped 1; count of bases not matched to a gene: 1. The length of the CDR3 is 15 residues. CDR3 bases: TGCGCCAGCAGCTCGGGACTAGCGGGCACAGATACGCAGTATTTT. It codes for CASSSGLAGTDTQYF.

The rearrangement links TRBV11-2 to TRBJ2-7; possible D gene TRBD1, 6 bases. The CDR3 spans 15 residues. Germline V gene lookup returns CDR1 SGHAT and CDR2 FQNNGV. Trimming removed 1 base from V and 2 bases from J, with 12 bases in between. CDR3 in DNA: TGTGCCAGCAGCTTAGTACAGGGTCAGACCTACGAGCAGTACTTC. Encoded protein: CASSLVQGQTYEQYF.

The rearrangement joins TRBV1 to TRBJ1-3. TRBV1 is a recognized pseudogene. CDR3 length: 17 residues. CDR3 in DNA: TGCACCAGCGTCGGTAGGTATCGAGGAGTCTCTGGAAACACCATATATTTT. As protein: CTSVGRYRGVSGNTIYF.

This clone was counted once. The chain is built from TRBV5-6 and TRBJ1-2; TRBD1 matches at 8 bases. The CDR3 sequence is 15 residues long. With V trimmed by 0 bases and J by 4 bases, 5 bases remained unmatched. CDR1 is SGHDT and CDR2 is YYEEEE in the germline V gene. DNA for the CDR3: TGTGCCAGCAGCTTGGGGACAGGGAGGACCTATGGCTACACCTTC. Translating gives CASSLGTGRTYGYTF.

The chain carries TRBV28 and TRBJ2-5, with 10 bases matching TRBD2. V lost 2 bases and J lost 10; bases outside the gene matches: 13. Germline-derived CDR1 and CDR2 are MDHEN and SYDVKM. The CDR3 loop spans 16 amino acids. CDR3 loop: CASSLGSGGTRRGQYF. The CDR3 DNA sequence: TGTGCCAGCAGTTTAGGTAGCGGGGGGACCCGACGGGGCCAGTACTTC.

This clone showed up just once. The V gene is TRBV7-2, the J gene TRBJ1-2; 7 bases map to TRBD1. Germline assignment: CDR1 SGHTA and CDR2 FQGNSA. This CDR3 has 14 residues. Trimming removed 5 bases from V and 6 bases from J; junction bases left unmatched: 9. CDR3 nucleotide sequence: TGTGCCAGCAGCCAAGGACAGGAGGGGGATGGCTACACCTTC. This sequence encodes CASSQGQEGDGYTF.

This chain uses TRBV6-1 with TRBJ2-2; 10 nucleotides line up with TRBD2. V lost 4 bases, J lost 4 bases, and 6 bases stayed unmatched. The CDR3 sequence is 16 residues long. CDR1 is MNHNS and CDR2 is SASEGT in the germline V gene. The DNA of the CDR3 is TGTGCCAGCAGTGCGAAGCGGGGGGGGGCCACCGGGGAGCTGTTTTTT. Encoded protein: CASSAKRGGATGELFF.

The CDR3 coding sequence is TGTGCCAGCAGCCTCGGCCGGACAGGGGGGTCACCCCTCCACTTT. This codes for CASSLGRTGGSPLHF. The chain carries TRBV11-2 and TRBJ1-6; 10 nucleotides match TRBD1. CDR3 size: 15 residues. With V trimmed by 5 bases and J by 10 bases, 8 bases remained unmatched. Per germline, CDR1 SGHAT and CDR2 FQNNGV.

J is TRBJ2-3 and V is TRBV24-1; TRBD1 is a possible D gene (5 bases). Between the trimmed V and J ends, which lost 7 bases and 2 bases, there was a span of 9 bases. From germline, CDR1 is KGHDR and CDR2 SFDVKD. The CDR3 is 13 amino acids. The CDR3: CATRTENTDTQYF. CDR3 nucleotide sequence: TGTGCCACCAGGACAGAAAACACAGATACGCAGTATTTT.

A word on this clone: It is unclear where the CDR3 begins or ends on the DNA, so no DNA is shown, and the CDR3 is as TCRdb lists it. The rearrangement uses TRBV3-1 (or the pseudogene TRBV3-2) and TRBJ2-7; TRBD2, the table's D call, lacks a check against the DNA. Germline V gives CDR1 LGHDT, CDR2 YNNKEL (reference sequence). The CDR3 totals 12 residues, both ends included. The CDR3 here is CASSTSDGLTYV.

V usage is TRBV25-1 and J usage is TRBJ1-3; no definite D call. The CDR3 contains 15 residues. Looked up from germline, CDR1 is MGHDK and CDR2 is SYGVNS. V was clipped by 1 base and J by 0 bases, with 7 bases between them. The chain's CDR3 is CASSESHFSGNTIYF. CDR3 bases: TGTGCCAGCAGTGAATCTCACTTCTCTGGAAACACCATATATTTT.